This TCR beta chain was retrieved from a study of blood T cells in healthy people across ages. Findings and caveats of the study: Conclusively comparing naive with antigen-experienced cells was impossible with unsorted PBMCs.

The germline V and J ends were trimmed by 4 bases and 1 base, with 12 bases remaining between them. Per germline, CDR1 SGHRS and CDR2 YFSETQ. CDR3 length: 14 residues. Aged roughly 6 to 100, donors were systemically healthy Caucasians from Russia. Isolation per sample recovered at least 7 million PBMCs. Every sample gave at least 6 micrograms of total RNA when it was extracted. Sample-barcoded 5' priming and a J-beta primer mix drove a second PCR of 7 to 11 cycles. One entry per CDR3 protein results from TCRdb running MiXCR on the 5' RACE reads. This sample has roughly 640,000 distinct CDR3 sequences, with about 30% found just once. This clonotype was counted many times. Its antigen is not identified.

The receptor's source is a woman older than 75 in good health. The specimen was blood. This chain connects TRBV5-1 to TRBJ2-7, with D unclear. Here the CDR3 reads CASSPKGGSYEQYF. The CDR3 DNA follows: TGCGCCAGCAGCCCTAAGGGCGGTTCCTACGAGCAGTACTTC.